The 26 T cell receptor beta chains listed next were all sequenced from one sample in a study of blood T cell repertoires in COVID-19. The method was immunoSEQ multiplex PCR; TCRdb's version includes in-frame clones alone and lacks a portion of them. The sample records tens of thousands of clones, roughly 80% being singletons. Input material: peripheral blood. These receptors all come from a human donor in a cohort sampled during active COVID-19.

This chain connects TRBV14 to TRBJ2-6; TRBD2 might be the D (5 bases). Trimming cost V 1 base and J 2 bases, with 6 bases left between them. This CDR3 is 15 amino acids long. Germline CDR1 reads SGHDN; CDR2 reads FVKESK. CDR3 region: CASSQVGAGANVLTF. The DNA of the CDR3 is TGTGCCAGCAGCCAAGTCGGGGCTGGGGCCAACGTCCTGACTTTC.

The chain links TRBV11-1 to TRBJ2-1, with D possibly TRBD1 on 5 matching bases. The CDR3 is 15 amino acids. Between the trimmed V and J ends, which lost 1 base and 6 bases, there was a span of 13 bases. Germline CDR1 reads SGHAT; CDR2 reads FQDESV (reference sequence). The CDR3 DNA sequence: TGTGCCAGCAGCTTAGGGGCAGGGATCAGCAATGAGCAGTTCTTC. It specifies CASSLGAGISNEQFF.

The J gene is TRBJ2-1, the V gene TRBV5-1; D is perhaps TRBD1 (5 bases). Germline-derived CDR1 and CDR2 are SGHRS and YFSETQ. The CDR3 covers 12 residues. Trimming shortened V by 5 bases and J by 8 bases, and 11 bases separated the two germline ends. The CDR3 sequence is CASSSLGDEQFF. The CDR3 bases are TGCGCCAGCAGTTCGTTAGGGGATGAGCAGTTCTTC.

The J gene is TRBJ2-1, the V gene TRBV7-3; tentatively, D is TRBD2 (5 bases). Trimming stripped 1 base from V and 6 bases from J, with 22 bases between. The CDR3 totals 18 residues. Germline loops: CDR1 SGHTA, CDR2 FQGTGA. This chain's CDR3 is CASSLMPPGQVSGNEQFF. The DNA of the CDR3 is TGTGCCAGCAGCTTAATGCCCCCCGGGCAGGTCAGCGGCAATGAGCAGTTCTTC.

The chain has TRBV19 and TRBJ2-1, with TRBD2 matching over 9 bases. The V gene end was trimmed by 6 bases and the J gene end by 0 bases; junction bases not matched to a gene: 6. Germline CDR1 and CDR2: LNHDA and SQIVND (reference sequence). This CDR3 contains 16 residues. CDR3 sequence: CASRQRGESSYNEQFF. For the CDR3, the DNA is TGTGCCAGTAGACAGCGGGGGGAGAGCTCCTACAATGAGCAGTTCTTC.

The V and J genes are TRBV11-3 and TRBJ1-1; D gene unclear. Trimming removed 3 bases from V and 1 base from J, with 12 bases in between. Germline V CDR1 and CDR2: SGHNT, YENEEA. The CDR3 is made up of 15 amino acids. The CDR3: CASSLGGLRNTEAFF. The CDR3 region has the DNA TGTGCCAGCAGCTTGGGAGGACTGCGGAACACTGAAGCTTTCTTT.

V usage is TRBV9 and J usage is TRBJ2-3, with TRBD1 matching 7 bases. CDR3 length: 15 amino acids. Germline trimming cut 0 bases from V and 4 bases from J; bases unmatched to any gene: 5. Germline CDR1 is SGDLS and CDR2 is YYNGEE. The CDR3 sequence: CASSVDKGAPDTQYF. The CDR3 bases are TGTGCCAGCAGCGTAGATAAGGGGGCCCCAGATACGCAGTATTTT.

The chain is built from TRBV5-4 and TRBJ2-2, with 9 bases identical to TRBD2. There are 17 residues in the CDR3. With V trimmed by 4 bases and J by 0 bases, 7 bases remained unmatched. CDR1 and CDR2 from the germline V gene are SGHNT and YYREEE (reference sequence). CDR3 DNA sequence: TGTGCCAGCAGCCTATCGAGCGGGGGGTCGAACACCGGGGAGCTGTTTTTT. It is translated as CASSLSSGGSNTGELFF.

CDR3: CASSAGTVGNTIYF. The CDR3 DNA reads TGTGCCAGCAGCGCCGGGACAGTCGGAAACACCATATATTTT. The gene calls are TRBV9 and TRBJ1-3; 7 bases fit TRBD1. The CDR3 totals 14 residues. J was trimmed by 4 bases and V by 3 bases; bases with no gene match: 4. CDR1 and CDR2 (germline): SGDLS, YYNGEE.

The chain joins TRBV12-5 to TRBJ2-2; 7 bases are shared with TRBD2. Unmatched junction bases numbered 2, after V lost 2 bases and J lost 5 bases. Germline V gene lookup returns CDR1 LGHNT and CDR2 FRNRAP. This CDR3 spans 14 amino acids. The CDR3 spells CASGLPGGTGELFF. DNA of the CDR3: TGTGCTAGTGGTTTGCCGGGAGGAACCGGGGAGCTGTTTTTT. Drawing the rest from reference TRBV12-5 and TRBJ2-2, the complete variable domain is DARVTQTPRHKVTEMGQEVTMRCQPILGHNTVFWYRQTMMQGLELLAYFRNRAPLDDSGMPKDRFSAEMPDATLATLKIQPSEPRDSAVYFCASGLPGGTGELFFGEGSRLTVL.

The rearrangement uses TRBV29-1 and TRBJ1-2; D gene unclear. The CDR3 extends over 11 amino acids. V was pared by 6 bases and J by 8 bases, with 13 bases between. The germline CDR1 and CDR2 sequences are SQVTM and ANQGSEA. The CDR3 spells CSVNSRGGYTF. In DNA form, the CDR3 reads TGCAGCGTAAACTCCCGGGGAGGCTACACCTTC.

The table lists this clone with a count of one. The genes are TRBV6-5 and TRBJ2-1; D uncertain. V was cut by 2 bases and J by 6 bases, with 11 bases left in between. The CDR3 loop spans 14 amino acids. The germline gives CDR1 MNHEY, CDR2 SVGAGI. CDR3 protein: CASSYGTVRNEQFF. CDR3 DNA: TGTGCCAGCAGTTACGGCACAGTTCGCAATGAGCAGTTCTTC.

V gene TRBV5-8 combines with J gene TRBJ2-3, with 8 bases that match TRBD1. The CDR3 totals 15 residues. V was clipped by 0 bases and J by 3 bases; unmatched bases: 3. Looked up from germline, CDR1 is SGHTS and CDR2 is YDEGEE. The CDR3 sequence is CASSLGQGWTDTQYF. DNA for the CDR3: TGTGCCAGCAGCTTGGGACAGGGGTGGACAGATACGCAGTATTTT.

This clone turned up a few times. The chain has TRBV30 and TRBJ2-1, with TRBD2 identical over 7 bases. The CDR3 is made up of 14 amino acids. Germline V gene lookup returns CDR1 GTSNPN and CDR2 SVGIG (reference sequence). CDR3 in amino acids: CAHAPGLPNNEQFF. CDR3 sequence (DNA): TGTGCACATGCTCCGGGACTACCCAACAATGAGCAGTTCTTC. Full variable domain (remainder filled in from reference TRBV30 and TRBJ2-1): SQTIHQWPATLVQPVGSPLSLECTVEGTSNPNLYWYRQAAGRGLQLLFYSVGIGQISSEVPQNLSASRPQDRQFILSSKKLLLSDSGFYLCAHAPGLPNNEQFFGPGTRLTVL.

The CDR3 coding sequence is TGCGCCAGCTATTACAGGGCAGATACGCAGTATTTT. Its translation: CASYYRADTQYF. The chain has TRBV5-1 and TRBJ2-3, with D possibly matching TRBD1 (6 bases). The V gene lost 7 bases and the J gene lost 4 bases, with 10 bases spanning the gap. CDR1 is SGHRS, CDR2 YFSETQ, per germline. The CDR3 runs to 12 residues.

The chain combines TRBV4-1 with TRBJ2-5; 7 bases match TRBD2. V lost 0 bases, J lost 2 bases, and 0 bases stayed unmatched. Germline V gene sequence: CDR1 MGHRA, CDR2 YSYEKL. This CDR3 has 14 residues. The CDR3 coding sequence is TGCGCCAGCAGCCAAGAGGGGGGGCAAGAGACCCAGTACTTC. Its protein product is CASSQEGGQETQYF.

V gene TRBV5-1 combines with J gene TRBJ1-5, with a possible D match to TRBD1 (6 bases). The ends were cut back, 3 bases at V and 7 bases at J, with 11 bases in the middle. Germline CDR1 SGHRS, CDR2 YFSETQ. The CDR3 runs to 13 residues. CDR3 sequence: CASSYGGLQPQHF. The CDR3 coding sequence is TGCGCCAGCAGCTACGGGGGGCTACAGCCCCAGCATTTT.

The J gene is TRBJ2-5, the V gene TRBV7-8; tentatively, D is TRBD1 (6 bases). This CDR3 comprises 14 residues. Germline lookup yields CDR1 SGHVS and CDR2 FQNEAQ. V shed 1 base and J shed 5 bases, with 11 bases lying between them. The CDR3 loop is CASSLVQGLETQYF. The DNA of the CDR3 is TGTGCCAGCAGCTTAGTACAGGGTTTGGAGACCCAGTACTTC.

This clone was picked up a small number of times. This chain joins TRBV6-5 and TRBJ2-5; TRBD2 matches at 8 bases. CDR1 is MNHEY, CDR2 SVGAGI, per germline. The CDR3 is 13 residues long. V gave up 10 bases and J gave up 4 bases; unmatched junction bases: 8. The CDR3 loop reads CATGLALRETQYF. The CDR3 DNA reads TGTGCCACCGGACTAGCCTTGCGAGAGACCCAGTACTTC.

This chain connects TRBV7-2 to TRBJ2-1; D unresolved. V dropped 1 base and J dropped 6 bases, with 7 bases sitting between them. There are 13 residues in the CDR3. The germline V gene encodes CDR1 SGHTA and CDR2 FQGNSA. This CDR3 is CASSLGLGNEQFF. The CDR3 DNA reads TGTGCCAGCAGCTTAGGTCTAGGCAATGAGCAGTTCTTC.

The chain carries TRBV24-1 and TRBJ2-3; the D gene is possibly TRBD1 (6 bases). Germline V gives CDR1 KGHDR, CDR2 SFDVKD. Deletions cut 1 base from V and 4 bases from J, with 8 bases between. The CDR3 sequence is 14 residues long. CDR3 residues: CATSDFAGADTQYF. In nucleotides, the CDR3 is TGTGCCACCAGTGATTTCGCAGGGGCAGATACGCAGTATTTT.

On this clone: One end of the junction does not line up with germline, which may come from a read error. CDR3 DNA sequence: TGTGCCAGCAGGGAAGGTGGTGCGGGCAATCAGCCCCAGCATTTT. Its translation is CASREGGAGNQPQHF. This chain connects TRBV2 to TRBJ1-5; D uncertain. Germline assignment: CDR1 SNHLY and CDR2 FYNNEI. The length of the CDR3 is 15 residues.

The chain recombines TRBV6-5 with TRBJ1-1; D remains unclear. The CDR3 consists of 15 residues. With 5 bases removed from V and 6 bases from J, the gap between germline ends came to 19 bases. The germline V gene encodes CDR1 MNHEY and CDR2 SVGAGI. The CDR3 reads CASSKLTSGTSEAFF. The CDR3 DNA sequence: TGTGCCAGCAGTAAGTTGACATCCGGAACCTCTGAAGCTTTCTTT.

The chain carries TRBV4-1 and TRBJ2-2; TRBD2 matches at 7 bases. V shed 3 bases and J 4 bases; nucleotides not matched to a gene: 8. This CDR3 region has 16 residues. Germline V gives CDR1 MGHRA, CDR2 YSYEKL. As DNA, the CDR3 is TGCGCCAGCAGCCAGGGGGGGGACTATTTCACCGGGGAGCTGTTTTTT. It codes for CASSQGGDYFTGELFF.

The chain links TRBV5-1 to TRBJ1-2, with TRBD1 identical over 7 bases. The CDR3 runs 13 residues. Looked up from germline, CDR1 is SGHRS and CDR2 is YFSETQ. V trimming: 4 bases; J trimming: 4 bases; junction bases outside the gene matches: 4. The CDR3 DNA sequence: TGCGCCAGCAGCAAAGGACAGGTCTATGGCTACACCTTC. It codes for CASSKGQVYGYTF.

V usage is TRBV4-2 and J usage is TRBJ1-1; D is ambiguous. The CDR3 is made up of 14 amino acids. Between the trimmed V and J ends, which lost 1 base and 1 base, there was a span of 7 bases. Germline CDR1 LGHNA, CDR2 YNFKEQ. The CDR3, as DNA: TGTGCCAGCAGCCAAGTTCCTCCGAACACTGAAGCTTTCTTT. It codes for CASSQVPPNTEAFF.